These T cell receptor beta chains were read from a single sample in a study of blood T cells in healthy people across ages. TCRdb used MiXCR to reprocess the 5' RACE reads, holding one entry per CDR3 protein. The profile shows approximately 1.5 million distinct CDR3 sequences, 35% to 45% of them singletons. The sequencing input was blood. Every receptor here comes from a woman between 18 and 30 years old in good health. The conserved cysteine and the conserved F or W are not part of the CDR3 here.

V gene	J gene	CDR3 protein
TRBV5-1	TRBJ2-3	ASSTGLAGDFQDTQY
TRBV6-5	TRBJ2-7	ASSYSKGWGSYEQY
TRBV6-6	TRBJ1-1	ASGARRETEAF
TRBV24-1	TRBJ2-1	ATSDFSGSGNEQF
TRBV11-2	TRBJ2-3	ASSLGVAGRADTQY
TRBV12-3/TRBV12-4	TRBJ2-3	ASSLLLPGPGADTQY
TRBV30	TRBJ2-4	AWSDVALRPQY
TRBV16	TRBJ1-5	ASSPPGQGGRQPQH
TRBV7-9	TRBJ2-7	ASSSSFSRDGYEQY
TRBV4-3	TRBJ1-4	ASSRQDRGNEKLF